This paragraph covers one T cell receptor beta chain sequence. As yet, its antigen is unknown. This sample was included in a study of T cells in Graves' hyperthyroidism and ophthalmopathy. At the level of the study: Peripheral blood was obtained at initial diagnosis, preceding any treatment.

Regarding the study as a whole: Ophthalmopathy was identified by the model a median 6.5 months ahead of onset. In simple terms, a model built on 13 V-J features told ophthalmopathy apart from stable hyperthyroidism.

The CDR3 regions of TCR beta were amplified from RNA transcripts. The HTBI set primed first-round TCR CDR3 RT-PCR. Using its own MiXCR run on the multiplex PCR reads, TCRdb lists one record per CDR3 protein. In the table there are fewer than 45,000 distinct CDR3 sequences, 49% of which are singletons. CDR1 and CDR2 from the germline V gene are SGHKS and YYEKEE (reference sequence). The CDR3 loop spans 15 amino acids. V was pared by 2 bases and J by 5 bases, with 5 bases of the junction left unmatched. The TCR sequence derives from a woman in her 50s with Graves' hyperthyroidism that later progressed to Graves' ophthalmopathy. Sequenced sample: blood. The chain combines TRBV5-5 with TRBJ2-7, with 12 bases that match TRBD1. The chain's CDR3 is CASSFGGQGAHEQYF. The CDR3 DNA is TGTGCCAGCAGCTTTGGGGGACAGGGGGCCCACGAGCAGTACTTC.